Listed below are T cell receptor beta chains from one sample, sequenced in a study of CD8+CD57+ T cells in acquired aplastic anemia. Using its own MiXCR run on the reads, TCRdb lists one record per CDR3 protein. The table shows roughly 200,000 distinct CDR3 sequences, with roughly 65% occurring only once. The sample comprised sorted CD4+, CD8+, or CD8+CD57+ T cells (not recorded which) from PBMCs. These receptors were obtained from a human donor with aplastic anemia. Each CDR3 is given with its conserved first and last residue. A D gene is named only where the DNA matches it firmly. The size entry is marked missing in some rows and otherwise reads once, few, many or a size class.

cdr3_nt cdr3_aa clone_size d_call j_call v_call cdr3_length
TGCGCCAGCAGGGACAGCGGGGGGGGGCACAATGAGCAGTTCTTC CASRDSGGGHNEQFF NA TRBD2 TRBJ2-1 TRBV10-2 15
TGTGCCAGCAGCTCCACGGGCACTAGCGGGGGGGCCACGAAGACCCAGTACTTC CASSSTGTSGGATKTQYF NA TRBD2 TRBJ2-5 TRBV7-9 18
TGTGCCACCAGTGGCGGGAGGGGTGATGACACAGATACGCAGTATTTT CATSGGRGDDTDTQYF NA TRBD2 TRBJ2-3 TRBV24-1 16
TGTGCCAGCAGTGTGGGGACTAGCGGGAGTCTCACAGATACGCAGTATTTT CASSVGTSGSLTDTQYF NA TRBD2 TRBJ2-3 TRBV25-1 17
TGTGCCAGCACCGACAGGGTCTGGTCCTACAATGAGCAGTTCTTC CASTDRVWSYNEQFF NA TRBD1 TRBJ2-1 TRBV7-9 15
TGCGCCAGCAGCTGGGACAGTACAACACCCTTCCACTTT CASSWDSTTPFHF NA TRBD1 TRBJ1-6 TRBV5-1 13
TGTGCCAGTAGTGCTGGAAGAGTTCGCGGGGCAAAAGAGACCCAGTACTTC CASSAGRVRGAKETQYF NA NA TRBJ2-5 TRBV19 17
TGCAGTGCTTCAAATAGCGGAACACGGAAGTACGAGCAGTACTTC CSASNSGTRKYEQYF few NA TRBJ2-7 TRBV20-1 15
TGCAGCGGTGGGGGACAGGGGGCTGGCGGGGAGCTGTTTTTT CSGGGQGAGGELFF NA TRBD1 TRBJ2-2 TRBV29-1 14
TGTGCCAGCAGTCTTAGACCAAGACAGGGATACGGGGGCTACGAGCAGTACTTC CASSLRPRQGYGGYEQYF many NA TRBJ2-7 TRBV6-1 18
TGTGCCAGCAGTTACGCCAGGGGAAGTGGCTACACCTTC CASSYARGSGYTF NA NA TRBJ1-2 TRBV6-6 13
TGTGCCAGCTCCCTAACCGGGACGTACACCGGGGAGCTGTTTTTT CASSLTGTYTGELFF few NA TRBJ2-2 TRBV7-9 15
TGTGCCAGCAGTCCTCGGGGAGGGGGCGCGGGTCAGCCCCAGCATTTT CASSPRGGGAGQPQHF once TRBD1 TRBJ1-5 TRBV2 16
TGTGCCAGCAGCTCCCTAGCGGGTCGGCGGTACGAGCAGTACTTC CASSSLAGRRYEQYF NA TRBD2 TRBJ2-7 TRBV11-2 15
TGCAGTGCTAGGAGGGAGGCAGGTGATAATTCACCCCTCCACTTT CSARREAGDNSPLHF NA NA TRBJ1-6 TRBV20-1 15
TGTGCCAGCAGCTTACTAGCGGGAGGAACGGCAAATGAGCAGTTCTTC CASSLLAGGTANEQFF NA TRBD2 TRBJ2-1 TRBV7-9 16
TGTGCCAGTAGTATCGGGGCAGGGGCGAACTATGGCTACACCTTC CASSIGAGANYGYTF once NA TRBJ1-2 TRBV19 15
TGCAGCGTTGGAGGGGTGGGTTCCTACGAGCAGTACTTC CSVGGVGSYEQYF NA NA TRBJ2-7 TRBV29-1 13
TGTGCCAGCAGTTTATCAGGGCCTCTCGAGCAGTACTTC CASSLSGPLEQYF many NA TRBJ2-7 TRBV27 13
TGTGCCAGCAGTAGTGGGACTCCTCAAGGGAATGAGCAGTTCTTC CASSSGTPQGNEQFF NA NA TRBJ2-1 TRBV25-1 15
TGTGCCAGTAGTATCAAAGGCTATGGCTACACCTTC CASSIKGYGYTF NA NA TRBJ1-2 TRBV19 12
TGTGCCAGCAGTTTAGGGAAAGGGGGCGCGTCCTACGAGCAGTACTTC CASSLGKGGASYEQYF many TRBD1 TRBJ2-7 TRBV12-3/TRBV12-4 16
TGCGCCAGCAGCAAAGGAGACGTAGTGGGTCAGCCCCAGCATTTT CASSKGDVVGQPQHF NA NA TRBJ1-5 TRBV5-1 15
TGTGCCATCAGTGAGCGGGGAGGGAACACTGTAGCTTTCTTT CAISERGGNTVAFF NA NA TRBJ1-1 TRBV10-3 14
TGTGCCAGCAGTTTAGTCTATAAGCGGGAGACCAAAAACATTCAGTACTTC CASSLVYKRETKNIQYF NA TRBD2 TRBJ2-4 TRBV12-3/TRBV12-4 17
TGTGCCACCAGTGGACCAAGAAACTATGGCTACACCTTC CATSGPRNYGYTF many NA TRBJ1-2 TRBV24-1 13
TGTGCCAGCGCCGGGAAGTACACAGATACGCAGTATTTT CASAGKYTDTQYF few NA TRBJ2-3 TRBV6-7 13
TGTGCCATCAGTGAGTCGATGGTAGAGTATAGTGGCTACACCTTC CAISESMVEYSGYTF NA NA TRBJ1-2 TRBV10-3 15
TGCAGCGGCAGGACAGGTTTCGAGCAGTACTTC CSGRTGFEQYF NA TRBD1 TRBJ2-7 TRBV29-1 11
TGTGCCAGCAGCTTGGGGGCTAGCCCCAACGAGCAGTACTTC CASSLGASPNEQYF many NA TRBJ2-7 TRBV5-8 14
TGTGCCAGCAGTGAACCCCTCGGACGTCAGCACACTGAAGCTTTCTTT CASSEPLGRQHTEAFF NA NA TRBJ1-1 TRBV25-1 16
TGTGCCAGCCCCCCGCGGACAAAAGGGGATCTGAACACTGAAGCTTTCTTT CASPPRTKGDLNTEAFF NA NA TRBJ1-1 TRBV2 17
TGTGCCAGCAGTATAGGGGGGAGTCAGCCCCAGCATTTT CASSIGGSQPQHF few NA TRBJ1-5 TRBV7-8 13
TGCGCCAGCAGCTTGAGCCTAGCGGGCACAGATACGCAGTATTTT CASSLSLAGTDTQYF once TRBD2 TRBJ2-3 TRBV5-1 15
TGCAGTGCTAGAGTAGCGGGAGGGTACAATGAGCAGTTCTTC CSARVAGGYNEQFF NA TRBD2 TRBJ2-1 TRBV20-1 14
TGTGCCAGCAGCTTAGTTGGGTACCAAGAGACCCAGTACTTC CASSLVGYQETQYF NA NA TRBJ2-5 TRBV7-8 14
TGTGCCAGCAGCGAGGGTCGACAGTTCGGAGCTTTC CASSEGRQFGAF NA NA TRBJ2-6 TRBV5-4 12
TGTGCCAACAGCTCCGGGACTGCAAGGGGCGAGCAGTACTTC CANSSGTARGEQYF NA NA TRBJ2-7 TRBV3-1 14
TGTGCCAGCAGCGCCCTCCCCAGGGGGAAGGTGAACACTGAAGCTTTCTTT CASSALPRGKVNTEAFF once TRBD1 TRBJ1-1 TRBV9 17
TGTGCCAGCAGCCAACCCGGCTGGGAGCAGTACTTC CASSQPGWEQYF few NA TRBJ2-7 TRBV7-2 12
TGTGCCAGCAGCTTAGCTTATGAAGCTTTCTTT CASSLAYEAFF NA NA TRBJ1-1 TRBV7-9 11